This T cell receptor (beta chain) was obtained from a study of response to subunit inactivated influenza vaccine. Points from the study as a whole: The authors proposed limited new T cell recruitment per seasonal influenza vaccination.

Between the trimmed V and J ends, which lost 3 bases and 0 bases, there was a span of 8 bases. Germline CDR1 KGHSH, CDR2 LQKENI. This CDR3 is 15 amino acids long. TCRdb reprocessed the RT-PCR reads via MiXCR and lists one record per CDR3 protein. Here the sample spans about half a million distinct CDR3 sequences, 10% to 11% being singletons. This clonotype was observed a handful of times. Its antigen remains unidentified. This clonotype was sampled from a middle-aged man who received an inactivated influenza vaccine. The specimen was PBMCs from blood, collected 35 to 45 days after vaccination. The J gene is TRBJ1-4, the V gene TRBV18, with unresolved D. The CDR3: CASSPTKATNEKLFF. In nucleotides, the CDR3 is TGTGCCAGCTCACCTACGAAAGCAACTAATGAAAAACTGTTTTTT.